This section outlines one T cell receptor (beta chain) sequence together with its context. Its binding antigen is unknown. No much larger clonotype is one base removed from it; base qualities were not supplied. This record belongs to a study of T cells in Graves' hyperthyroidism and ophthalmopathy (dated by TCRdb to between 2019 and 2020). For context, the study as a whole: Peripheral blood samples were taken at the time of initial diagnosis, prior to any treatment. In over five Graves' hyperthyroidism patients, the study also compared T-cell repertoires from thyroid tissue with T-cell repertoires from blood. TCR Vbeta CDR3 sequencing of approximately 140 peripheral blood samples (over 40 ophthalmopathy, 75 or so hyperthyroidism and around 17 progressor patients) is reported in the paper. Whether ophthalmopathy could be predicted prospectively was tested in an independent validation cohort made up of 18 to 20 hyperthyroidism patients plus 17 patients who later progressed to ophthalmopathy. The approximately 100 discovery patients were divided at random into training and test sets in a 7:3 ratio. To identify distinguishing TCR V-J signatures, a discovery cohort of 95 to 100 patients was used, comprising 43 with Graves' ophthalmopathy and 57 with stable Graves' hyperthyroidism. After sampling, hyperthyroidism patients received methimazole starting at 30 mg daily, and ophthalmopathy patients received high-dose intravenous methylprednisolone.

Stable Graves' hyperthyroidism was defined as the absence of progression to ophthalmopathy over 18 months of follow-up. Hyperthyroidism patients were newly diagnosed, had a disease duration of under 2 months, and were aged 18 to 65 years. Any patient with an uncontrolled infection, another autoimmune disease, pregnancy or lactation was excluded. Clinical symptoms, serum thyroxine and TRAb, thyroid ultrasound, and orbital computed tomography formed the basis for the diagnoses. PBMCs were isolated from about 9.1 ml of fresh peripheral blood by Ficoll-Paque density gradient centrifugation. Trizol reagent was used to extract total RNA, and RNA quality was then checked on an Agilent 2100 Bioanalyzer. Overall results and qualifications from the work: In validation, the model predicted progression to ophthalmopathy with 60% to 71% sensitivity and approximately 78% specificity, a median of 6.5 months before onset. In cross-validation, a model built on a 13 V-J signature told ophthalmopathy apart from stable hyperthyroidism with 87.88% sensitivity and about 81% specificity, and in testing the same model reached 80%/75%. Sample size was not statistically predetermined, and investigators were not blinded to group allocation. Most expanded thyroid clonotypes (frequency above 0.001) were also detected in blood, a finding suggesting that blood repertoires may reflect thyroid immune responses.

The TCR beta CDR3 regions were amplified from the RNA transcripts. A first-round RT-PCR of the TCR CDR3 used the HTBI primer set with the Qiagen OneStep RT-PCR kit. Libraries were constructed in a second round of multiplex PCR, after which size selection and purification were carried out. Libraries were sequenced paired-end with 100 bp reads on an Illumina HiSeq2000. Per the source publication's procedure: Raw data were processed with SOAPnuke, discarding reads with adapters, uncalled bases, mean Phred below 15, or no exact constant-primer or identifier match. High-quality paired reads were merged using COPE v1.2.5, and each unique nucleotide sequence was defined as a clonotype. MiTCR v1.1 was used to align the clonotypes against IMGT TRBV, TRBD and TRBJ reference segments. The analysis included only V-J combinations with a frequency above 0.0001, which together covered 99.2% of the repertoires. The TCS score was defined as the ratio of F50 (clonal expansion) to E x V (chaos), calculated using BLOSUM62-based TCRdist between CDR3 peptides within each V-J. Welch's t-statistics and random forest reduced 500 to 650 V-J features to roughly 13, which were used in a naive Bayes classifier (R e1071). TCRdb took the public reads, trimmed them with fastp at Q25, ran MiXCR for clone calling and kept in-frame beta chains. Each entry is one CDR3 protein sequence, shown with its most common DNA and genes. TCRdb, rather than the study authors, made the V and J calls. In this sample the table shows about 350,000 distinct CDR3 sequences, more than 11% of which occur a single time. The ten largest clones capture 20% to 25% of the sample.

The CDR3 starts with the cysteine, ends with the phenylalanine, and has 14 residues. Solely the CDR3 DNA is kept, with 42 bases framed from the first base. CDR1 and CDR2 are drawn from the germline V gene: SGHVS, FNYEAQ. V is shortened by 5 bases, J by 4 bases, and the region joining them spans 12 bases. Sequencing used blood. The sequence derives from a woman aged 25 to 39 with Graves' hyperthyroidism. The sequence links TRBV7-6 to TRBJ2-1; there is no confident call for the D gene. This receptor has the CDR3 CASSQPGEYNEQFF. The nucleotide sequence is given as TGTGCCAGCAGCCAGCCCGGAGAGTACAATGAGCAGTTCTTC.